The 26 T cell receptor beta chains below come from one sample, sequenced in a study of T cells in localized non-small cell lung cancer. Produced via immunoSEQ multiplex PCR; TCRdb's table is partial and in-frame only. The repertoire holds fewer than 40,000 clones, with 93% as singletons. The specimen comprised peripheral blood, sampled before any cancer treatment. All receptors derive from a female donor of 60 years or more with stage I lung adenocarcinoma.

The CDR3 nucleotides read TGCGCCAGCAGTCCCACAGGAAACTATGGCTACACCTTC. Translation: CASSPTGNYGYTF. The chain joins TRBV5-1 to TRBJ1-2; a possible D gene is TRBD1 (5 bases). Per the germline V gene, CDR1 is SGHRS and CDR2 is YFSETQ. The CDR3 sequence is 13 residues long. Trimming pared 5 bases from V and 2 bases from J, leaving 10 bases between.

The chain employs TRBV7-9 and TRBJ2-7, with TRBD1 matching 10 bases. Losses at the gene ends were 2 bases for V and 6 bases for J; bases not matched to a gene: 7. CDR3 length equals 15 residues. Germline V CDR1 and CDR2: SEHNR, FQNEAQ (reference sequence). The CDR3 is CASSLYGTGDREQYF. DNA for the CDR3: TGTGCCAGCAGCTTATACGGGACAGGGGATCGCGAGCAGTACTTC. The full variable domain, its missing parts supplied by reference TRBV7-9 and TRBJ2-7, is DTGVSQNPRHKITKRGQNVTFRCDPISEHNRLYWYRQTLGQGPEFLTYFQNEAQLEKSRLLSDRFSAERPKGSFSTLEIQRTEQGDSAMYLCASSLYGTGDREQYFGPGTRLTVT.

The chain uses TRBV6-4 and TRBJ2-2; D not resolved. Between the trimmed V and J ends, which lost 7 bases and 4 bases, there was a span of 13 bases. The CDR3 length is 14 residues. Germline assignment: CDR1 MRHNA and CDR2 SNTAGT. The CDR3 region is CASTGSPGTGELFF. In nucleotides, the CDR3 is TGTGCCAGCACCGGGTCCCCGGGCACCGGGGAGCTGTTTTTT.

This clone was picked up a small number of times. This rearrangement joins TRBV27 to TRBJ2-6; no clear D. The V and J ends lost 3 bases and 1 base respectively, with 1 base between them. This CDR3 comprises 13 residues. Per the germline V gene, CDR1 is MNHEY and CDR2 is SMNVEV (reference sequence). DNA for the CDR3: TGTGCCAGCAGTTTTTCTGGGGCCAACGTCCTGACTTTC. Translating gives CASSFSGANVLTF.

This chain uses TRBV7-2 with TRBJ2-2; TRBD1 matches at 9 bases. Germline-derived CDR1 and CDR2 are SGHTA and FQGNSA. The length of the CDR3 is 16 residues. The V gene end was trimmed by 0 bases and the J gene end by 6 bases; junction bases not matched to a gene: 5. CDR3 in DNA: TGTGCCAGCAGCTTAGCCGGGACAGGGAGATCCGGGGAGCTGTTTTTT. Translation gives CASSLAGTGRSGELFF.

The chain's CDR3 is CASSPILSGSEQFF. The CDR3 DNA follows: TGTGCCAGCAGCCCCATTCTAAGCGGTAGCGAGCAGTTCTTC. The chain joins TRBV9 to TRBJ2-1; a possible D gene is TRBD2 (5 bases). The CDR3 is made up of 14 amino acids. Trimming removed 4 bases at V and 10 bases at J, with 18 bases between. The V gene's germline CDR1 is SGDLS and CDR2 YYNGEE.

This clone was seen just once. The J gene is TRBJ2-7, the V gene TRBV7-8, with D perhaps TRBD1 (6 bases). CDR3 length: 16 residues. Germline CDR1 SGHVS, CDR2 FQNEAQ. With 2 bases removed from V and 4 bases from J, the gap between germline ends came to 18 bases. CDR3 loop: CASSLLPTGLSYEQYF. The DNA for the CDR3 is TGTGCCAGCAGCTTATTACCCACAGGGCTAAGTTACGAGCAGTACTTC.

V is TRBV4-1 and J is TRBJ1-2, with D perhaps matching TRBD1 (5 bases). The V end lost 0 bases, the J end lost 6 bases, and 14 bases lay between the germline ends. This CDR3 has 15 residues. The germline CDR1 and CDR2 sequences are MGHRA and YSYEKL. Here the CDR3 reads CASSQDLQGFDGYTF. The CDR3 bases are TGCGCCAGCAGCCAAGATCTCCAGGGCTTTGATGGCTACACCTTC.

The chain uses TRBV6-5 and TRBJ1-3; TRBD1 might be the D (5 bases). In germline, CDR1 is MNHEY, CDR2 SVGAGI. This CDR3 is built from 12 residues. Deletions cut 10 bases from V and 4 bases from J, with 11 bases between. CDR3 region: CATGDLGNTIYF. Written as DNA, the CDR3 is TGTGCCACCGGGGACCTCGGAAACACCATATATTTT.

The chain links TRBV28 to TRBJ2-3; no definite D call. There are 17 residues in the CDR3. The germline V gene encodes CDR1 MDHEN and CDR2 SYDVKM. Between the trimmed V and J ends, which lost 4 bases and 1 base, there was a span of 18 bases. CDR3 protein: CASSYDRMAWGTDTQYF. CDR3 nucleotides: TGTGCCAGCAGTTACGATAGAATGGCTTGGGGCACAGATACGCAGTATTTT.

The chain couples TRBV7-9 to TRBJ2-1, with TRBD2 matching 10 bases. The CDR3 contains 15 residues. V gave up 5 bases and J gave up 6 bases; unmatched junction bases: 7. The germline CDR1 and CDR2 sequences are SEHNR and FQNEAQ (reference sequence). Here the CDR3 DNA reads TGTGCCAGCAGCGTAGGACTAGCGGAGGTCAATGAGCAGTTCTTC. Protein: CASSVGLAEVNEQFF.

This chain joins TRBV5-8 and TRBJ1-4, with D possibly being TRBD1 (6 bases). The germline gives CDR1 SGHTS, CDR2 YDEGEE. The CDR3 consists of 16 residues. V lost 0 bases to trimming and J lost 7 bases, with 16 bases between them. The CDR3 DNA is TGTGCCAGCAGCTTGGGACAGGAACCTTACGGTGAAAAACTGTTTTTT. Translating gives CASSLGQEPYGEKLFF.

The J gene is TRBJ1-5, the V gene TRBV18; the D gene is possibly TRBD1 (6 bases). Germline loops: CDR1 KGHSH, CDR2 LQKENI. The CDR3 runs to 13 residues. The V end was cut by 4 bases, the J end by 5 bases, with 9 bases between. The CDR3 spells CASSRGGDQPQHF. The CDR3 DNA follows: TGTGCCAGCTCACGAGGGGGGGATCAGCCCCAGCATTTT.

The CDR3, as DNA: TGTGCCAGCAGTTACTCCCGGGACATTCAGTACTTC. Translation: CASSYSRDIQYF. The J gene is TRBJ2-4, the V gene TRBV6-6; D call uncertain. Germline V CDR1 and CDR2: MNHNY, SVGAGI (reference sequence). Trimming removed 0 bases from V and 8 bases from J, with 5 bases in between. The CDR3 has 12 amino acids.

The chain couples TRBV6-5 to TRBJ1-2; the D is unclear. Germline lookup yields CDR1 MNHEY and CDR2 SVGAGI. This CDR3 spans 13 amino acids. V lost 6 bases and J 5 bases, leaving 13 bases between the germline ends. The CDR3 nucleotides are TGTGCCAGCAGCCAGGACGGATTTTATGGCTACACCTTC. It specifies CASSQDGFYGYTF.

The DNA of the CDR3 is TGTGCCAGCAGTCGCCCGACATCGAACACTGAAGCTTTCTTT. This sequence encodes CASSRPTSNTEAFF. This chain connects TRBV6-5 to TRBJ1-1, with unresolved D. The germline V gene encodes CDR1 MNHEY and CDR2 SVGAGI. This CDR3 spans 14 amino acids. Trimming removed 5 bases from V and 1 base from J, with 11 bases in between.

The chain links TRBV21-1 to TRBJ2-7; whether TRBD2, the table's D call, matches the DNA was not checked. TRBV21-1 is deemed a pseudogene. This CDR3 is 19 amino acids long. The CDR3 sequence is CASSRREGLAGLMNSEQYF. The CDR3 nucleotides read TGTGCCAGCAGCCGGAGAGAGGGACTAGCGGGTCTCATGAATTCCGAGCAGTACTTC.

There are a few counts of this clone. J is TRBJ2-7 and V is TRBV4-3; D is perhaps TRBD1 (7 bases). The CDR3 spans 15 residues. Germline loops: CDR1 LGHNA, CDR2 YSLEER. Trimming shortened V by 1 base and J by 4 bases, and 14 bases separated the two germline ends. This CDR3 is CASSQVWQGGYEQYF. The CDR3 DNA sequence: TGCGCCAGCAGCCAAGTATGGCAGGGGGGATACGAGCAGTACTTC.

This clone was seen only once. The V call is TRBV19, the J call TRBJ2-1, with a weak D call TRBD2 (6 bases). Germline assignment: CDR1 LNHDA and CDR2 SQIVND (reference sequence). The CDR3 covers 16 residues. Trimming removed 3 bases from V and 0 bases from J, with 12 bases in between. Written as DNA, the CDR3 is TGTGCCAGTAGTATGCGAGGAGGGATCTCCTACAATGAGCAGTTCTTC. It yields the protein CASSMRGGISYNEQFF.

This chain uses TRBV28 with TRBJ1-1; unclear D gene. The CDR3 extends over 14 amino acids. Germline CDR1 MDHEN, CDR2 SYDVKM. Trimming left V 5 bases short and J 7 bases short, with 17 bases between. The CDR3 DNA reads as TGTGCCAGCAGTCACGACGGGATGTATGGTGAAGCTTTCTTT. Translated: CASSHDGMYGEAFF.

The chain links TRBV2 to TRBJ1-2, with D uncertain. Trimming left V 1 base short and J 8 bases short, with 14 bases between. The germline V gene encodes CDR1 SNHLY and CDR2 FYNNEI. The CDR3 runs 14 residues. The CDR3 DNA is TGTGCCAGCAGTGAAGAGGCGTCACTTCGGGGCTACACCTTC. This codes for CASSEEASLRGYTF.

This clone was observed a handful of times. The chain couples TRBV4-3 to TRBJ1-2; D gene uncertain. The CDR3 is 15 residues long. Germline V gene sequence: CDR1 LGHNA, CDR2 YSLEER. Deletions cut 0 bases from V and 5 bases from J, with 13 bases between. CDR3 amino acids: CASSQDLAILYGYTF. DNA of the CDR3: TGCGCCAGCAGCCAAGATCTGGCCATCTTGTATGGCTACACCTTC.

The chain uses TRBV28 and TRBJ1-1; no clear D. CDR1 is MDHEN and CDR2 is SYDVKM in the germline V gene. CDR3 length: 12 residues. V lost 6 bases and J lost 2, with 7 bases in between. The CDR3 here is CASSPQNTEAFF. CDR3 nucleotides: TGTGCCAGCAGCCCTCAAAACACTGAAGCTTTCTTT.

In nucleotides, the CDR3 is TGCAGCGTTGAAGATCGGGCTGGGGGGAACTATGGCTACACCTTC. Translation gives CSVEDRAGGNYGYTF. V is TRBV29-1 and J is TRBJ1-2; TRBD1 might be the D (5 bases). Germline-derived CDR1 and CDR2 are SQVTM and ANQGSEA. V gave up 0 bases and J gave up 2 bases, with 13 bases separating them. CDR3 length: 15 amino acids.

This clone has a single count. The rearrangement uses TRBV7-9 and TRBJ1-1; the match to TRBD1 covers 8 bases. The CDR3 is made up of 14 amino acids. Germline-derived CDR1 and CDR2 are SEHNR and FQNEAQ (reference sequence). The trim removed 5 bases at V and 3 bases at J, leaving 5 bases unmatched. The CDR3 here is CASSQGQADTEAFF. The CDR3, as DNA: TGTGCCAGCAGCCAGGGACAGGCGGACACTGAAGCTTTCTTT.

The V call is TRBV30, the J call TRBJ1-4; 7 bases agree with TRBD1. The CDR3 spans 15 residues. V lost 2 bases, J lost 5 bases, and 8 bases stayed unmatched. The V gene's germline CDR1 is GTSNPN and CDR2 SVGIG (reference sequence). The CDR3 DNA sequence: TGTGCCTGGAGTAAGTTGGGACAGTCAAATGAAAAACTGTTTTTT. The encoded protein is CAWSKLGQSNEKLFF.